The 10 T cell receptor beta chains below were found in one sample sequenced in a study of blood T cell repertoires in COVID-19. Here immunoSEQ multiplex PCR was the method, and the copy in TCRdb shows in-frame clones only, minus some. This table has around 200,000 clones, around nine tenths appearing once. The sequencing input was peripheral blood. All receptors derive from a man aged 40-55 years with active or convalescent COVID-19.

The rearrangement links TRBV18 to TRBJ1-5, with 7 nucleotides matching TRBD1. V lost 3 bases and J lost 3; bases outside the gene matches: 5. Germline V gene data show CDR1 as KGHSH and CDR2 as LQKENI. CDR3 length equals 15 residues. CDR3 DNA: TGTGCCAGCTCACCCACTACAGGGGCCAATCAGCCCCAGCATTTT. Its translation: CASSPTTGANQPQHF.

The CDR3 reads CASRWTGLNQPQHF. As DNA, the CDR3 is TGTGCCAGCAGGTGGACAGGGCTTAATCAGCCCCAGCATTTT. The chain has TRBV28 and TRBJ1-5; TRBD1 matches 8 bases. Germline V gene data show CDR1 as MDHEN and CDR2 as SYDVKM. The CDR3 is 14 residues long. With 6 bases clipped from V and 4 bases from J, the junction kept 5 bases outside the gene matches.

This clone was picked up a small number of times. This chain joins TRBV9 and TRBJ1-2; D possibly corresponds to TRBD1 (6 bases). The CDR3 length is 15 residues. The germline V gene encodes CDR1 SGDLS and CDR2 YYNGEE. The V end lost 0 bases, the J end lost 13 bases, and 22 bases lay between the germline ends. In DNA form, the CDR3 reads TGTGCCAGCAGCGTAGATCTTGCAGGGGCCCTTACGATCACCTTC. Its translation: CASSVDLAGALTITF.

V usage is TRBV2 and J usage is TRBJ1-6, with D possibly TRBD1 on 6 matching bases. CDR1 SNHLY and CDR2 FYNNEI come from the germline V gene. V was pared by 3 bases and J by 9 bases, with 21 bases between. The CDR3 totals 17 residues. Here the CDR3 DNA reads TGTGCCAGCAGTGAGGGGGTCCCAGGGGCCTCGGTTTCACCCCTCCACTTT. Protein product: CASSEGVPGASVSPLHF.

The J gene is TRBJ2-7, the V gene TRBV10-3; no definite D call. The CDR3 has 12 amino acids. Trimming took 4 bases from V and 3 from J, leaving 7 bases between them. The germline V gene encodes CDR1 ENHRY and CDR2 SYGVKD. The CDR3: CAISVADYEQYF. The CDR3 nucleotides read TGTGCCATCAGTGTTGCGGACTACGAGCAGTACTTC.

This clone has only one observation. The rearrangement links TRBV10-1 to TRBJ1-1; D possibly corresponds to TRBD1 (5 bases). V lost 6 bases and J 6 bases, leaving 17 bases between the germline ends. The CDR3 is 14 amino acids. From germline, CDR1 is WNHNN and CDR2 SYGVQD (reference sequence). For the CDR3, the DNA is TGCGCCAGCAGCCCCGGGGGGGAGGTCTCTGAAGCTTTCTTT. Amino acid sequence: CASSPGGEVSEAFF.

The chain couples TRBV3-1 (or the pseudogene TRBV3-2) to TRBJ2-5, with 13 bases fitting TRBD2. With 2 bases clipped from V and 3 bases from J, the junction kept 0 bases outside the gene matches. Germline CDR1 is LGHDT and CDR2 is YNNKEL (reference sequence). The CDR3 sequence is 15 residues long. The CDR3 sequence is CASSQTSGGEETQYF. The CDR3 nucleotides are TGTGCCAGCAGCCAAACTAGCGGGGGGGAAGAGACCCAGTACTTC.

The V call is TRBV12-3 or TRBV12-4, the J call TRBJ2-7, with D perhaps TRBD1 (6 bases). Trimming took 3 bases from V and 2 from J, leaving 8 bases between them. CDR3 length equals 13 residues. This chain's CDR3 is CASSFQGPYEQYF. CDR3 nucleotide sequence: TGTGCCAGCAGTTTTCAGGGGCCCTACGAGCAGTACTTC.

The chain recombines TRBV4-3 with TRBJ1-5; D remains unclear. CDR1 is LGHNA and CDR2 is YSLEER in the germline V gene. The CDR3 runs to 13 residues. V lost 1 base to trimming and J lost 7 bases, with 8 bases between them. CDR3 residues: CASSQGHQQPQHF. The CDR3 nucleotides are TGCGCCAGCAGCCAAGGGCATCAACAGCCCCAGCATTTT.

The chain is built from TRBV28 and TRBJ2-1; TRBD2 might be the D (5 bases). The CDR3 covers 15 residues. Deletions cut 4 bases from V and 2 bases from J, with 12 bases between. The germline V gene encodes CDR1 MDHEN and CDR2 SYDVKM. The CDR3 region is CASSSAEGAYNEQFF. The DNA for the CDR3 is TGTGCCAGCAGTTCGGCCGAGGGAGCCTACAATGAGCAGTTCTTC.